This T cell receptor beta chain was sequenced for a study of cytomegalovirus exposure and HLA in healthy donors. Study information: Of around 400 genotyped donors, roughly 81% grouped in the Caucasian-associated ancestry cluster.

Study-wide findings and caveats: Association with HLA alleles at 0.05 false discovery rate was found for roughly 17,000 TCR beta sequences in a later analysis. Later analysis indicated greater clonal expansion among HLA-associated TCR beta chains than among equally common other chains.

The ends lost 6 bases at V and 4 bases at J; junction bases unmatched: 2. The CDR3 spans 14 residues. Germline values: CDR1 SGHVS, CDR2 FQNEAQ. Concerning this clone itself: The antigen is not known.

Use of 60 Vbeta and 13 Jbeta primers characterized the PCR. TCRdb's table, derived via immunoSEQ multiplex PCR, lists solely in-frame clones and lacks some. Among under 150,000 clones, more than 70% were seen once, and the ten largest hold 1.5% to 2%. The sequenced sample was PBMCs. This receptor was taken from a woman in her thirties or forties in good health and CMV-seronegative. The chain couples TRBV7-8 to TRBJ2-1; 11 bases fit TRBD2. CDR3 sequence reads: CASSRTSGYNEQFF. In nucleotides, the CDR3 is TGTGCCAGCAGTAGGACTAGCGGGTACAATGAGCAGTTCTTC.